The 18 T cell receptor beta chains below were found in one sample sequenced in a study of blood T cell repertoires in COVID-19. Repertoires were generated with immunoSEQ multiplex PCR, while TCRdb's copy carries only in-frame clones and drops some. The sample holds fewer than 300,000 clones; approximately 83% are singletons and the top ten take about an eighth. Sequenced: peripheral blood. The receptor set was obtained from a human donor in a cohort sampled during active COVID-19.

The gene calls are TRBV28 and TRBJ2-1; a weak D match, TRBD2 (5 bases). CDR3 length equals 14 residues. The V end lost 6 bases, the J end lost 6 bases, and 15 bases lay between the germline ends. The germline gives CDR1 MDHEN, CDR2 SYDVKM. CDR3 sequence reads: CASRTGSIGNEQFF. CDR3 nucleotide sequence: TGTGCCAGCAGAACGGGGTCAATTGGCAATGAGCAGTTCTTC.

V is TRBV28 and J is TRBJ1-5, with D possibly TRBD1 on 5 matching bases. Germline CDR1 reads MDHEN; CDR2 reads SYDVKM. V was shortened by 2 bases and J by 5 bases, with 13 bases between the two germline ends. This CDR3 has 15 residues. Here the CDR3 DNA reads TGTGCCAGCAGTTTACCAGGGTCAATGTATCAGCCCCAGCATTTT. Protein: CASSLPGSMYQPQHF.

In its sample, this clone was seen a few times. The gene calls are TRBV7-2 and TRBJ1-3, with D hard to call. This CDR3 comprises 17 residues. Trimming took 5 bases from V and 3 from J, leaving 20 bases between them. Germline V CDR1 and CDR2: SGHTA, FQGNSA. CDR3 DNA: TGTGCCAGCAGCCTATCCACCCCGGGGAGAGGTGGAAACACCATATATTTT. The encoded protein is CASSLSTPGRGGNTIYF.

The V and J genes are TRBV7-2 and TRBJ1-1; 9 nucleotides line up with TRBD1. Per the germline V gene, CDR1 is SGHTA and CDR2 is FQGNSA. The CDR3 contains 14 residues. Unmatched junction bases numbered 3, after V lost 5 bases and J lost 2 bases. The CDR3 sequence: CASSPGQGNTEAFF. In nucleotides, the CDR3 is TGTGCCAGCAGCCCGGGACAGGGAAACACTGAAGCTTTCTTT.

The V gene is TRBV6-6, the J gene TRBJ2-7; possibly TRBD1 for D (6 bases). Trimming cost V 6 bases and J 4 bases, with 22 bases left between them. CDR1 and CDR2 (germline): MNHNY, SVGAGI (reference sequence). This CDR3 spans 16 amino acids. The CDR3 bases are TGTGCCAGCAGGGACGGAACAGGGTGGGGAAAATACGAGCAGTACTTC. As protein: CASRDGTGWGKYEQYF.

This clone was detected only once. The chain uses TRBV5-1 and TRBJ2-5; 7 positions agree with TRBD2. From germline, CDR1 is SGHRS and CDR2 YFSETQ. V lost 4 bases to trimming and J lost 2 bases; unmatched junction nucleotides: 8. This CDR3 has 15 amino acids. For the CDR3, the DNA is TGCGCCAGCAGCGGCGAATGGGGAGGGCAAGAGACCCAGTACTTC. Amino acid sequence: CASSGEWGGQETQYF.

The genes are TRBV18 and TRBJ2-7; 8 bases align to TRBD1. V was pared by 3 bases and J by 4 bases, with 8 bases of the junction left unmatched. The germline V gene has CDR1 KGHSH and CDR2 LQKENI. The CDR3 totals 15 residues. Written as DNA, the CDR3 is TGTGCCAGCTCACCCCTGGGGACAGGCTTTTACGAGCAGTACTTC. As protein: CASSPLGTGFYEQYF. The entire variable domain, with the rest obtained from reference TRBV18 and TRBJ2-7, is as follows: NAGVMQNPRHLVRRRGQEARLRCSPMKGHSHVYWYRQLPEEGLKFMVYLQKENIIDESGMPKERFSAEFPKEGPSILRIQQVVRGDSAAYFCASSPLGTGFYEQYFGPGTRLTVT.

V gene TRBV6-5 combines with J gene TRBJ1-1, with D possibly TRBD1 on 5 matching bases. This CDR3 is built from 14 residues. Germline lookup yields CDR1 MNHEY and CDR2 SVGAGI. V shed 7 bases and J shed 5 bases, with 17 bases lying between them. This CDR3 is CASIRGGWRTEAFF. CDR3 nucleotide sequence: TGTGCCAGCATAAGGGGAGGCTGGCGAACTGAAGCTTTCTTT.

The CDR3 nucleotides read TGTGCCAGCTCACCGCCAGGGGTAGTTGCGGGAGGAAATGAGCAGTTCTTC. Its protein product is CASSPPGVVAGGNEQFF. The chain joins TRBV18 to TRBJ2-1; 8 positions agree with TRBD2. In germline, CDR1 is KGHSH, CDR2 LQKENI. V shed 3 bases, J shed 7 bases, and the junction held 14 bases outside the gene matches. The CDR3 loop spans 17 amino acids.

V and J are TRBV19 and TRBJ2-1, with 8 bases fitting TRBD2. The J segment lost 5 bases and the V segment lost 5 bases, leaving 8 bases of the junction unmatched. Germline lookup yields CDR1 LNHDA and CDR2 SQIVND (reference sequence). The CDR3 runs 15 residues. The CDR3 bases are TGTGCCAGTAGTCTTACTAGCGGCTTCAACAATGAGCAGTTCTTC. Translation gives CASSLTSGFNNEQFF.

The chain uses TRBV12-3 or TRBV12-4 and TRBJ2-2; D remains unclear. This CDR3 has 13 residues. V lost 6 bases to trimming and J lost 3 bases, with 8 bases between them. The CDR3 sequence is CASSQIHTGELFF. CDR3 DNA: TGTGCCAGCAGCCAGATTCACACCGGGGAGCTGTTTTTT.

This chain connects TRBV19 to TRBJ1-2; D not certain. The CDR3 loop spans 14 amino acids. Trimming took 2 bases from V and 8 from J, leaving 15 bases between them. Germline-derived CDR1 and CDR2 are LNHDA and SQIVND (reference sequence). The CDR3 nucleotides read TGTGCCAGTAGTATATTAGCAGCGTCAGACGGCTACACCTTC. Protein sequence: CASSILAASDGYTF.

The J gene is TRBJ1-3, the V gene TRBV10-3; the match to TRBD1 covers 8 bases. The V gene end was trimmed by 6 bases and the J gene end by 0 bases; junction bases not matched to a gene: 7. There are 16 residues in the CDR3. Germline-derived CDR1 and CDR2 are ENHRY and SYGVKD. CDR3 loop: CAISPRDRSSGNTIYF. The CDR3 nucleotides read TGTGCCATCAGCCCACGGGACAGGAGCTCTGGAAACACCATATATTTT.

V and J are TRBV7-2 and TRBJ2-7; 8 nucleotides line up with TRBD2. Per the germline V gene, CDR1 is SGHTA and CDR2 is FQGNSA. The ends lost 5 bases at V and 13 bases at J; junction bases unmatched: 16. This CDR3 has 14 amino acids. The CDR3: CASSPNGGGRFVYF. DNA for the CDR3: TGTGCCAGCAGCCCAAACGGGGGGGGGCGGTTTGTTTACTTC.

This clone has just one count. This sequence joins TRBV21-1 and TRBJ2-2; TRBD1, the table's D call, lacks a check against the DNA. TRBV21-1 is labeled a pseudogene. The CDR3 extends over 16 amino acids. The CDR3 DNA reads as TGTGCCAGCAGCAAGCGACAGGGGGGAGACACCGGGGAGCTGTTTTTT. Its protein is CASSKRQGGDTGELFF.

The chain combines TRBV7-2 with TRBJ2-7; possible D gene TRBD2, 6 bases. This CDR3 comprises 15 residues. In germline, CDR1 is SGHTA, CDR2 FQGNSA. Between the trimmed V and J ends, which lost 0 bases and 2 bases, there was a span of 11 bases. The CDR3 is CASSLAAGPAYEQYF. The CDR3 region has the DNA TGTGCCAGCAGCTTAGCGGCGGGACCAGCCTACGAGCAGTACTTC. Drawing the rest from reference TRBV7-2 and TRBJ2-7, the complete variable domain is GAGVSQSPSNKVTEKGKDVELRCDPISGHTALYWYRQSLGQGLEFLIYFQGNSAPDKSGLPSDRFSAERTGGSVSTLTIQRTQQEDSAVYLCASSLAAGPAYEQYFGPGTRLTVT.

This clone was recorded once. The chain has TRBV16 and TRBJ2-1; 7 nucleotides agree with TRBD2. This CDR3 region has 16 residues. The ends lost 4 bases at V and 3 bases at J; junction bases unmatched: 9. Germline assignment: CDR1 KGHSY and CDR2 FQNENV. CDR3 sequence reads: CASSPSVQRGYNEQFF. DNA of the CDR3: TGTGCCAGCAGCCCCTCCGTACAGCGGGGCTACAATGAGCAGTTCTTC.

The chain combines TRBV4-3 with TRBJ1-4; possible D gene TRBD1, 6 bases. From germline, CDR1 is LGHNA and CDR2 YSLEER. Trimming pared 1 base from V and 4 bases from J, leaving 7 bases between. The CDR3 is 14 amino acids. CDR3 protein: CASSQGQVNEKLFF. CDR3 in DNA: TGCGCCAGCAGCCAAGGACAGGTTAATGAAAAACTGTTTTTT.